This paragraph covers one T cell receptor (beta chain) sequence. Its antigen has not been determined. Base quality data are lacking; no much larger clone is found one base away. This entry is derived from a study of blood T cell repertoires in COVID-19 (TCRdb year 2020). Looking at the study overall: Samples covering the acute and convalescent phases of COVID-19 were provided by collaborators in the United States, Italy and Spain. The prospective study material was composed of cDNA or gDNA derived from T cells, B-cell-depleted T cells, or PBMCs. The sample metadata nearly always contained a de-identified subject ID, COVID-19 status, age in years and sex. Deeply sampled blood TCRbeta repertoires from subjects exposed to, actively infected with, or recovered from COVID-19 were included in the dataset. The repertoires were released in a freely available public database meant as a resource for research on the immune response to SARS-CoV-2. The samples were drawn from the first 160 participants of the ongoing ImmuneRACE study and from under 1,500 subjects provided by 6 global collaborators. HLA class I and class II types, where available, came from metadata supplied by the sample provider rather than from assay-based typing.

Collaborating institutions collected whole blood in K2EDTA tubes following their own protocols. Collaborator samples were shipped for TCRbeta analysis as frozen whole blood, isolated PBMCs, or DNA extracted from either sample type. The immunoSEQ Assay, a bias-controlled multiplex PCR, was used to amplify TCRbeta CDR3 regions from genomic DNA. From the authors' description of their analysis: The number of nucleated cells in each sample was estimated by amplification of reference gene primers within the assay. To quantify the absolute abundance of each unique TCRbeta CDR3 rearrangement, sequence reads were collapsed and filtered. For each sample, productive Simpson clonality was calculated by taking the square root of Simpson's diversity index across productive rearrangements. The immuneACCESS repertoire file appears here via TCRdb, limited to in-frame rearrangements. These files lack a portion of the clones; in checked studies, under half of the deficit traces to unresolved V genes, and the cause of the others is not known. D and trimming come from the DNA, and the V and J calls and clone size come from that table. The sample includes around 80,000 clones, with about 80% observed a single time. Jointly, the top ten make up 5.7% of the sample.

V loses 5 bases of germline sequence and J loses 1 base, and the interval between the two ends is 12 bases. From the cysteine up to the phenylalanine, the CDR3 has a length of 15 residues. Only the CDR3 region is kept as DNA, spanning 45 bases read in frame from base 1. The CDR1 and CDR2 encoded by the germline V gene are MDHEN and SYDVKM. Beyond this particular receptor, the publication reports: The quantity of clinical and demographic metadata differed by source and by participant and was supplied without curation.

The specimen was peripheral blood. This receptor was taken from a man in his forties or fifties with active or convalescent COVID-19. The rearranged segments are TRBV28 and TRBJ1-5; no D gene can be assigned with confidence. The CDR3 here reads CASSPPGLSNQPQHF. The DNA reads as follows: TGTGCCAGCAGTCCCCCGGGGTTAAGCAATCAGCCCCAGCATTTT.